The following is a T cell receptor (beta chain) sequence with its context. Per the authors' pipeline: From reference gene primer amplification, estimates of nucleated cell counts were derived. Generated by immunoSEQ multiplex PCR, the TCRdb table keeps only in-frame clones and is missing some. The V and J calls and the clone size are those of that table, but D and trimming were determined from the DNA. Here the sample spans about 270,000 clones, around 86% being singletons. This entry belongs to a study of blood T cell repertoires in COVID-19. Across the study: Sources were T cells, B-cell-depleted T cells, or PBMCs; the material itself was cDNA or gDNA.

The CDR3 is 16 amino acids. Germline lookup yields CDR1 SGHRS and CDR2 YFSETQ. V lost 0 bases to trimming and J lost 0 bases, with 7 bases between them. The sequence derives from a woman aged 55 to 70 who had recovered from COVID-19. The specimen sequenced was peripheral blood. This rearrangement joins TRBV5-1 to TRBJ1-6; no reliable D call. For the CDR3, the DNA is TGCGCCAGCAGCTTGGGAGGTGACTCCTATAATTCACCCCTCCACTTT. Protein product: CASSLGGDSYNSPLHF. The variable domain in full, with the rest retrieved from reference TRBV5-1 and TRBJ1-6, is KAGVTQTPRYLIKTRGQQVTLSCSPISGHRSVSWYQQTPGQGLQFLFEYFSETQRNKGNFPGRFSGRQFSNSRSEMNVSTLELGDSALYLCASSLGGDSYNSPLHFGNGTRLTVT.